This record covers a single TCR beta chain. The specificity of this receptor is unknown. Base qualities are missing; no much larger clone stands one base away. The data were taken from a study of blood T cell repertoires in COVID-19 (dated by TCRdb to 2019 to 2021). Study-level background: The collaborator samples originated in the United States, Italy and Spain and spanned the acute and convalescent phases of COVID-19. The material from the prospective study consisted of cDNA or gDNA derived from T cells, B-cell-depleted T cells, or PBMCs. The dataset comprised deeply sampled blood TCRbeta repertoires from subjects exposed to, actively infected with, or recovered from COVID-19. The repertoires were released in a freely available public database intended as a resource for research on the immune response to SARS-CoV-2. The samples were drawn from the first 160 participants of the ongoing ImmuneRACE study and from 1,254 subjects provided by 6 global collaborators. A de-identified subject ID, COVID-19 status, age in years and sex were almost always included in the sample metadata. Where available, HLA class I and class II types were taken from metadata supplied by the sample provider and were not determined by assay-based typing.

The collaborating institutions used their own protocols to collect whole blood in K2EDTA tubes. For TCRbeta analysis, collaborator samples were shipped as frozen whole blood, as isolated PBMCs, or as DNA extracted from either sample type. Overall study results and their limits: The amount of clinical and demographic metadata varied by source and participant and was provided uncurated.

TCRbeta CDR3 regions were amplified from genomic DNA using the immunoSEQ Assay, a bias-controlled multiplex PCR. The study's own analysis went as follows. Within the assay, amplification of reference gene primers was used to estimate how many nucleated cells each sample contained. To quantify the absolute abundance of each unique TCRbeta CDR3 rearrangement, sequence reads were collapsed and filtered. For each sample, productive Simpson clonality was calculated as the square root of Simpson's diversity index over productive rearrangements. The immuneACCESS repertoire file appears here via TCRdb, limited to in-frame rearrangements. These files lack a portion of the clones; in checked studies, under half of the deficit traces to unresolved V genes, and the cause of the others is not known. V and J calls and clone size are those listed in that table; D and trimming were worked out from the DNA. The sample profile shows about 120,000 clones; 70% to 90% of them were found once. The ten largest clones represent around 2.3% of the sample.

The germline V gene encodes CDR1 MNHEY and CDR2 SVGAGI. From V the trimming removes 4 bases and from J it removes 2 bases, while the gene matches leave 4 bases of the junction unaccounted for. From cysteine to phenylalanine, the CDR3 is 16 amino acids long. Solely the CDR3 DNA is kept, with 48 bases framed from the first base. The sequence came from a young man with acute or convalescent COVID-19. Sequences were obtained from peripheral blood. The chain couples TRBV6-5 to TRBJ2-3, and TRBD2 matches 12 of the central bases. In nucleotides, the sequence is TGTGCCAGCAGTTTGACTAGCGGGGGCCTCACAGATACGCAGTATTTT. This translates into CASSLTSGGLTDTQYF.